A single sample is the source of the 13 T cell receptor beta chains below, sequenced in a study of T cell responses to AZD1222 COVID-19 vaccine. Generated by immunoSEQ multiplex PCR, the TCRdb table keeps only in-frame clones and is missing some. Of roughly 150,000 clones detected, about 90% appear once; the ten largest clones hold around 1.3%. Specimen: peripheral blood, collected on day 0 of AZD1222 vaccination. The origin of the receptors is an adult in good health.

The V and J genes are TRBV7-9 and TRBJ1-3; TRBD1 is a possible D gene (6 bases). The germline V gene encodes CDR1 SEHNR and CDR2 FQNEAQ (reference sequence). The CDR3 has 16 residues. Trimming left V 5 bases short and J 0 bases short, with 14 bases between. CDR3: CASSPSGQASGNTIYF. The DNA for the CDR3 is TGTGCCAGCAGCCCCTCGGGACAAGCCTCTGGAAACACCATATATTTT.

This chain uses TRBV6-5 with TRBJ2-2; D call uncertain. The CDR3 contains 15 residues. V lost 6 bases to trimming and J lost 0 bases, with 11 bases between them. Per the germline V gene, CDR1 is MNHEY and CDR2 is SVGAGI. The CDR3 spells CASRPGQTNTGELFF. In DNA, the CDR3 is TGTGCCAGCAGGCCCGGGCAGACGAACACCGGGGAGCTGTTTTTT.

J is TRBJ1-2 and V is TRBV6-2 or TRBV6-3; D is perhaps TRBD1 (5 bases). CDR3 length: 17 residues. V shed 0 bases and J shed 4 bases, with 18 bases lying between them. Germline CDR1 and CDR2: MNHEY and SVGEGT. The CDR3 bases are TGTGCCAGCAGTTACTCGAGCTATTCGGGCAGGGCCTATGGCTACACCTTC. It translates to CASSYSSYSGRAYGYTF.

The chain combines TRBV20-1 with TRBJ1-5; D ambiguous. This CDR3 has 16 amino acids. From germline, CDR1 is DFQATT and CDR2 SNEGSKA (reference sequence). Trimming pared 3 bases from V and 0 bases from J, leaving 15 bases between. CDR3 amino acids: CSASRKAAYSNQPQHF. The CDR3 region has the DNA TGCAGTGCTAGTAGGAAGGCAGCCTATAGCAATCAGCCCCAGCATTTT.

The gene calls are TRBV6-6 and TRBJ1-1; weak D call: TRBD1 (5 bases). Germline loops: CDR1 MNHNY, CDR2 SVGAGI (reference sequence). This CDR3 contains 14 residues. V was trimmed by 6 bases and J by 1 base, leaving 12 bases between them. CDR3 residues: CASSPRGENTEAFF. The CDR3, as DNA: TGTGCCAGCAGCCCCCGGGGGGAGAACACTGAAGCTTTCTTT.

This chain uses TRBV27 with TRBJ1-2; D might be TRBD1 (6 bases). V was pared by 6 bases and J by 4 bases, with 15 bases between. The CDR3 totals 14 residues. Germline lookup yields CDR1 MNHEY and CDR2 SMNVEV (reference sequence). CDR3 bases: TGTGCCAGCAGGGGTGGACAGATTTCCTATGGCTACACCTTC. This codes for CASRGGQISYGYTF.

This clone was observed a few times. The V gene is TRBV9, the J gene TRBJ1-4; TRBD1 matches at 7 bases. This CDR3 has 13 residues. The V gene end was trimmed by 4 bases and the J gene end by 7 bases; junction bases not matched to a gene: 4. The germline V gene has CDR1 SGDLS and CDR2 YYNGEE. The CDR3 region has the DNA TGTGCCAGCAGCTGGCAGGGGGGTGAAAAACTGTTTTTT. This gives the protein CASSWQGGEKLFF.

V and J are TRBV6-1 and TRBJ2-1; 8 bases align to TRBD2. The CDR3 contains 14 residues. V trimming: 4 bases; J trimming: 6 bases; junction bases outside the gene matches: 5. Looked up from germline, CDR1 is MNHNS and CDR2 is SASEGT. Written as DNA, the CDR3 is TGTGCCAGCAGTGGAGCCGGGACTAGCAATGAGCAGTTCTTC. It codes for CASSGAGTSNEQFF.

This chain connects TRBV11-2 to TRBJ2-4; D is tentatively TRBD1 or TRBD2 (6 bases each). V shed 4 bases and J shed 5 bases, with 12 bases lying between them. Germline V gene sequence: CDR1 SGHAT, CDR2 FQNNGV. The CDR3 sequence is 14 residues long. CDR3 protein: CASSSQGRQNIQYF. CDR3 DNA sequence: TGTGCCAGCAGCTCCCAGGGGAGGCAAAACATTCAGTACTTC.

The J gene is TRBJ2-7, the V gene TRBV5-1, with D maybe TRBD1 (5 bases). CDR1 is SGHRS and CDR2 is YFSETQ in the germline V gene. The CDR3 length is 16 residues. V lost 1 base, J lost 2 bases, and 16 bases lay in between. The CDR3 DNA follows: TGCGCCAGCAGCTTGACGGACACTTACTTTACCTACGAGCAGTACTTC. Its translation: CASSLTDTYFTYEQYF.

V gene TRBV7-2 combines with J gene TRBJ1-6; D is ambiguous. Per germline, CDR1 SGHTA and CDR2 FQGNSA. The V gene lost 5 bases and the J gene lost 3 bases, with 17 bases spanning the gap. This CDR3 contains 17 residues. The CDR3 region is CASSGVVRDLYNSPLHF. CDR3 bases: TGTGCCAGCAGCGGAGTGGTACGCGACCTCTATAATTCACCCCTCCACTTT.

J is TRBJ1-3 and V is TRBV10-2; 8 bases are a match to TRBD1. V was clipped by 0 bases and J by 0 bases; unmatched bases: 13. CDR3 length: 20 residues. Germline V gene sequence: CDR1 WSHSY, CDR2 SAAADI. In DNA form, the CDR3 reads TGCGCCAGCAGTGAGTCCAAATTTGACAGGGGCGTTTACTCTGGAAACACCATATATTTT. Its protein is CASSESKFDRGVYSGNTIYF.

The chain links TRBV4-2 to TRBJ1-4, with D tentatively TRBD1 (5 bases). Trimming took off 3 bases at V and 3 bases at J, with 14 bases between the two ends. The germline V gene encodes CDR1 LGHNA and CDR2 YNFKEQ. This CDR3 comprises 16 residues. CDR3 sequence (DNA): TGTGCCAGCAGCCATGCCCCCAGGGTTGCTAATGAAAAACTGTTTTTT. The encoded protein is CASSHAPRVANEKLFF.